A single sample is the source of the 20 T cell receptor beta chains below, sequenced in a study of CD4 T cells in relation to SARS-CoV-2 and coronaviruses. TCRdb's copy holds only in-frame clones and misses some; the assay was immunoSEQ multiplex PCR. The sample includes about 60,000 clones, approximately 90% of them seen just once. The sample was naive CD4+ T cells from PBMCs. Subset indicated: naive CD4+ T cells isolated by negative enrichment. The receptors stem from an adult with COVID-19.

V and J are TRBV23-1 and TRBJ1-5; D gene uncertain. TRBV23-1 is an ORF; its function is uncertain. V was cut by 3 bases and J by 2 bases, with 17 bases left in between. The CDR3 consists of 17 residues. The CDR3, as DNA: TGCGCCAGCAGTCATATCTCCTTACGGCAGGGCAATCAGCCCCAGCATTTT. This codes for CASSHISLRQGNQPQHF.

This chain joins TRBV15 and TRBJ2-7; unclear D gene. Trimming shortened V by 8 bases and J by 0 bases, and 11 bases separated the two germline ends. This CDR3 comprises 13 residues. Germline V gene lookup returns CDR1 LNHNV and CDR2 YYDKDF (reference sequence). CDR3 sequence: CATRTKSSYEQYF. CDR3 DNA sequence: TGTGCCACCCGGACCAAGAGCTCCTACGAGCAGTACTTC.

The CDR3 is CASSYTQSGDTEAFF. For the CDR3, the DNA is TGCGCCAGCAGCTATACCCAGAGTGGTGACACTGAAGCTTTCTTT. This chain uses TRBV5-1 with TRBJ1-1; no reliable D call. The ends were cut back, 3 bases at V and 3 bases at J, with 15 bases in the middle. The CDR3 is made up of 15 amino acids. Germline loops: CDR1 SGHRS, CDR2 YFSETQ.

The gene calls are TRBV5-4 and TRBJ2-3; D perhaps matches TRBD1 (5 bases). V lost 2 bases to trimming and J lost 3 bases, with 10 bases between them. The CDR3 runs 14 residues. CDR1 and CDR2 from the germline V gene are SGHNT and YYREEE (reference sequence). CDR3 residues: CASSFRVGTDTQYF. DNA for the CDR3: TGTGCCAGCAGCTTCAGGGTGGGGACAGATACGCAGTATTTT.

The CDR3 region is CASSGGLAGGSNTDTQYF. The CDR3, as DNA: TGCGCCAGCAGTGGGGGACTAGCGGGAGGATCCAACACAGATACGCAGTATTTT. This chain joins TRBV10-2 and TRBJ2-3; 15 bases are a match to TRBD2. V shed 4 bases, J shed 2 bases, and the junction held 7 bases outside the gene matches. The CDR3 contains 18 residues. Germline V gives CDR1 WSHSY, CDR2 SAAADI.

V usage is TRBV5-1 and J usage is TRBJ1-4, with TRBD1 matching over 7 bases. The CDR3 length is 14 residues. CDR1 and CDR2 from the germline V gene are SGHRS and YFSETQ. With 4 bases clipped from V and 5 bases from J, the junction kept 5 bases outside the gene matches. The CDR3 loop reads CASSGTGANEKLFF. Here the CDR3 DNA reads TGCGCCAGCAGCGGTACAGGGGCGAATGAAAAACTGTTTTTT.

The V and J genes are TRBV6-2 or TRBV6-3 and TRBJ2-3; 9 nucleotides line up with TRBD2. There are 21 residues in the CDR3. Trimming took 2 bases from V and 5 from J; bases not matched to a gene: 23. The germline CDR1 and CDR2 sequences are MNHEY and SVGEGT. The DNA of the CDR3 is TGTGCCAGCAGTTACAGTTGGGGAGCTAGCGGGATAGTTCGTACCAGAGATACGCAGTATTTT. Protein sequence: CASSYSWGASGIVRTRDTQYF.

V and J are TRBV25-1 and TRBJ2-5, with D unresolved. Germline CDR1 is MGHDK and CDR2 is SYGVNS. V was trimmed by 4 bases and J by 5 bases, leaving 20 bases between them. The length of the CDR3 is 16 residues. DNA for the CDR3: TGTGCCAGCAGTGCCCGTCGATTAGAAGGATCCGAGACCCAGTACTTC. This codes for CASSARRLEGSETQYF.

This chain links TRBV5-8 with TRBJ1-2; D is ambiguous. This CDR3 region has 14 residues. Germline V lookup: CDR1 SGHTS, CDR2 YDEGEE. Trimming cost V 0 bases and J 1 base, with 7 bases left between them. This CDR3 is CASSLAPGNYGYTF. CDR3 DNA: TGTGCCAGCAGCTTGGCCCCGGGTAACTATGGCTACACCTTC.

This chain uses TRBV5-8 with TRBJ2-5; tentative D call: TRBD2 (6 bases). Trimming stripped 8 bases from V and 4 bases from J, with 12 bases between. This CDR3 contains 12 residues. Germline V gene lookup returns CDR1 SGHTS and CDR2 YDEGEE. CDR3 sequence (DNA): TGTGCCAGTCCCAGGCGGGGAGAGACCCAGTACTTC. This translates into CASPRRGETQYF.

In DNA form, the CDR3 reads TGTGCCTGGAGTTCTTTTATTGGGCCCGCGGGAGAGACCCAGTACTTC. Translated, it gives CAWSSFIGPAGETQYF. The rearrangement links TRBV30 to TRBJ2-5; D is possibly TRBD2 (5 bases). With 2 bases removed from V and 4 bases from J, the gap between germline ends came to 20 bases. Looked up from germline, CDR1 is GTSNPN and CDR2 is SVGIG (reference sequence). The CDR3 sequence is 16 residues long. Full variable domain (missing parts from reference TRBV30 and TRBJ2-5): SQTIHQWPATLVQPVGSPLSLECTVEGTSNPNLYWYRQAAGRGLQLLFYSVGIGQISSEVPQNLSASRPQDRQFILSSKKLLLSDSGFYLCAWSSFIGPAGETQYFGPGTRLLVL.

The count of this clone is one. The rearrangement links TRBV20-1 to TRBJ2-5, with 9 nucleotides matching TRBD1. The CDR3 loop spans 15 amino acids. Looked up from germline, CDR1 is DFQATT and CDR2 is SNEGSKA (reference sequence). V shed 3 bases and J 1 base; nucleotides not matched to a gene: 6. CDR3 nucleotides: TGCAGTGCTAGTTGGGACAGGGCCCCCCAAGAGACCCAGTACTTC. It specifies CSASWDRAPQETQYF.

This clone was detected only once. The chain joins TRBV28 to TRBJ2-1, with D possibly TRBD1 on 6 matching bases. Germline V gene lookup returns CDR1 MDHEN and CDR2 SYDVKM. The V and J ends lost 8 bases and 7 bases respectively, with 12 bases between them. This CDR3 spans 12 amino acids. Here the CDR3 reads CASGNRANEQFF. In DNA form, the CDR3 reads TGTGCCAGCGGCAACAGGGCTAATGAGCAGTTCTTC.

V and J are TRBV28 and TRBJ2-3; 8 bases are shared with TRBD1. The ends lost 8 bases at V and 2 bases at J; junction bases unmatched: 9. The CDR3 sequence is 15 residues long. Germline V CDR1 and CDR2: MDHEN, SYDVKM. The CDR3 nucleotides are TGTGCCAGCGACCAGGGGGCACGCCACACAGATACGCAGTATTTT. Amino acid sequence: CASDQGARHTDTQYF.

This clone was picked up a small number of times. This chain uses TRBV9 with TRBJ1-1; no clear D gene. Trimming took 3 bases from V and 0 from J, leaving 12 bases between them. The CDR3 has 15 residues. Germline CDR1 is SGDLS and CDR2 is YYNGEE. The CDR3 DNA sequence: TGTGCCAGCAGCGCCACATGGACGGTGAACACTGAAGCTTTCTTT. Translating it yields CASSATWTVNTEAFF.

This chain links TRBV4-2 with TRBJ2-7; 9 bases line up with TRBD2. The CDR3 spans 17 residues. Trimming removed 0 bases from V and 0 bases from J; junction bases left unmatched: 6. Germline loops: CDR1 LGHNA, CDR2 YNFKEQ. The CDR3: CASSQDLASGASYEQYF. The CDR3 nucleotides read TGTGCCAGCAGCCAAGATCTGGCTAGCGGGGCCTCCTACGAGCAGTACTTC.

The V gene is TRBV15, the J gene TRBJ2-7; D is undetermined. Germline CDR1 LNHNV, CDR2 YYDKDF (reference sequence). The CDR3 sequence is 17 residues long. V gave up 4 bases and J gave up 0 bases, with 19 bases separating them. The CDR3 loop is CATSIGRLADISYEQYF. The CDR3 coding sequence is TGTGCCACCAGCATCGGTAGATTAGCCGATATCTCCTACGAGCAGTACTTC.

The CDR3 bases are TGTGCCAGCTCACCGGACCCCGCGTACAATGAGCAGTTCTTC. Amino acid sequence: CASSPDPAYNEQFF. This rearrangement joins TRBV18 to TRBJ2-1; D is unresolved. Germline CDR1 KGHSH, CDR2 LQKENI. The V end lost 3 bases, the J end lost 4 bases, and 10 bases lay between the germline ends. The CDR3 extends over 14 amino acids.

The chain combines TRBV30 with TRBJ1-5; maybe TRBD1 (5 bases). V dropped 0 bases and J dropped 0 bases, with 9 bases sitting between them. The germline gives CDR1 GTSNPN, CDR2 SVGIG (reference sequence). This CDR3 is 15 amino acids long. CDR3 nucleotide sequence: TGTGCCTGGAGTGTAGGGACCTATAGCAATCAGCCCCAGCATTTT. Translated, it gives CAWSVGTYSNQPQHF.

The chain uses TRBV23-1 and TRBJ2-7, with unresolved D. TRBV23-1 is assigned to the ORF class and has an uncertain function. The CDR3 consists of 14 residues. V was pared by 5 bases and J by 1 base, with 12 bases between. The CDR3 region has the DNA TGCGCCAGCAGTGATACAGCCGAGTCCTACGAGCAGTACTTC. Protein sequence: CASSDTAESYEQYF.